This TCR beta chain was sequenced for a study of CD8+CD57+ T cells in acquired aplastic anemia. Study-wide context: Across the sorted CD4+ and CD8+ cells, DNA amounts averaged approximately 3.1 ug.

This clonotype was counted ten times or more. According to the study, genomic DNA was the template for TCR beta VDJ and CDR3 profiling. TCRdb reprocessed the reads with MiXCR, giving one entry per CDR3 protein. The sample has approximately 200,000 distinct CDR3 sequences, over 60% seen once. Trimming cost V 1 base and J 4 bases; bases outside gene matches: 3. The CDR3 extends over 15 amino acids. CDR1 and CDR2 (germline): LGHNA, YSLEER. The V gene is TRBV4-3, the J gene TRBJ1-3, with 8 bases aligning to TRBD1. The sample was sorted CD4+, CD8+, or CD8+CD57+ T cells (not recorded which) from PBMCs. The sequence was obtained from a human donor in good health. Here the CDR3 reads CASSQGQGWGNTIYF. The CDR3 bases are TGCGCCAGCAGCCAAGGACAGGGGTGGGGAAACACCATATATTTT.